Following are 4 T cell receptor beta chains from one sample sequenced in a study of yellow fever vaccine responses in identical twins. TCRdb re-called the RT-PCR reads with MiXCR, one entry per CDR3 protein. The data hold approximately 7,200 distinct CDR3 sequences, with about 82% observed a single time. The sequencing here drew on T cells from blood (PBMCs), unsorted or a sorted subset (not recorded which), taken before or after yellow fever vaccination (not recorded which). The receptors shown here come from a woman aged 18-29 years who received the yellow fever vaccine.

The V and J genes are TRBV18 and TRBJ1-5; D unclear. The germline V gene encodes CDR1 KGHSH and CDR2 LQKENI. This CDR3 comprises 16 residues. V was clipped by 2 bases and J by 3 bases, with 14 bases between them. CDR3 in amino acids: CASSPREFAPNQPQHF. DNA for the CDR3: TGTGCCAGCTCACCAAGGGAATTCGCCCCCAATCAGCCCCAGCATTTT.

This clonotype turned up a few times. V is TRBV2 and J is TRBJ2-1; tentatively, D is TRBD2 (6 bases). Germline CDR1 SNHLY, CDR2 FYNNEI. There are 13 residues in the CDR3. Trimming removed 6 bases from V and 9 bases from J, with 15 bases in between. The chain's CDR3 is CASSLLAEGEQFF. The CDR3, as DNA: TGTGCCAGCAGCCTCTTGGCGGAGGGTGAGCAGTTCTTC.

The chain links TRBV4-2 to TRBJ2-1; D is ambiguous. The V end lost 9 bases, the J end lost 5 bases, and 5 bases lay between the germline ends. CDR3 length: 10 residues. Germline V gives CDR1 LGHNA, CDR2 YNFKEQ. The CDR3 region is CARLHNEQFF. CDR3 nucleotides: TGTGCCAGGCTCCACAATGAGCAGTTCTTC.

This CDR3 reads CASSSLAEQETQYF. The CDR3, as DNA: TGTGCCAGCAGTTCACTAGCGGAACAAGAGACCCAGTACTTC. The J gene is TRBJ2-5, the V gene TRBV2, with 8 positions matching TRBD2. The CDR3 is made up of 14 amino acids. Germline loops: CDR1 SNHLY, CDR2 FYNNEI. V shed 5 bases, J shed 2 bases, and the junction held 4 bases outside the gene matches.